What follows describes a single TCR beta chain. The antigen this receptor binds is unknown. No much larger clonotype is one base removed from it; base qualities were not supplied. Trimming removed 3 bases from V and 1 base from J, leaving 23 bases between the germline ends. Inclusive of the bounding cysteine and phenylalanine, the CDR3 is 19 residues long. The only DNA kept is the CDR3, 57 bases in frame from the first base. Taken from the germline V gene (reference sequence), the CDR1 and CDR2 loops are LNHDA and SQIVND. This specimen comes from a study of shared T cell receptors in the human thymus (dated by TCRdb to the early 2020s). Regarding the complete study: The study investigated the way shared, self-reactive T-cell receptor alpha chains are produced in the human thymus.

The library was built by means of the immunoSEQ multiplex PCR assay. Drawn from immuneACCESS, this table holds only the in-frame rearrangements with V and J called that TCRdb kept. Clones are partly lost; checked studies trace under half to an unresolved V gene and leave the rest unexplained. The sample includes over 450,000 clones, with around 82% observed a single time. The ten most abundant clones make up more than 0.01% of the sample. The sample was also reused in another study, on human thymus T cells. That second publication adds: The donors were immunologically healthy infants in Finland who had open corrective cardiac surgery for congenital heart defects. Thymus tissue was collected as surgical resects that were removed during corrective cardiac surgery. Usage of V and J gene segments appeared to be biased in both the thymic and the peripheral blood repertoires. The related research reported highly overlapping thymic TCR repertoires among unrelated individuals. The study described the TCR alpha and beta repertoires in about eight infant thymus samples and a few matching peripheral blood samples. The cohort included over five male and a couple of female infants, with donor ages spanning 7 to 244 days. Thymocytes were released mechanically from tissue and stored at -70 °C as pellets of roughly 9-31 million cells. A QIAsymphony instrument was used to extract genomic DNA from frozen cell pellets. Using the immunoSEQ multiplex PCR assay, the TCRB and TCRAD loci were amplified from a standardized quantity of quality-controlled genomic DNA. The amplicons spanned the V(D)J region and were long enough to cover the CDR3 and allow V and J genes to be identified. The commercial immunoSEQ service was used to sequence amplicons on an Illumina platform. Primer bias and sequencing errors were corrected as previously described, and TCRAD and TCRB were defined on the basis of the IMGT database. Analysis of the repertoires was done with immunoSEQ Analyzer 3.0 and VDJTools and included basic statistics, V/J segment usage, diversity estimates, rarefaction and pairwise overlap. Diversity was estimated using the Chao1, ChaoE, Efron-Thisted, Shannon and inverse Simpson indices, and was also estimated on datasets down-sampled to the size of the smallest sample. Repertoire overlap was assessed by strict matching of CDR3 nucleotide sequence, V gene and J gene, and clustering was done by Jaccard-based multidimensional scaling. On average, thymus samples gave 800,000 or so unique TCRB clonotypes, whereas blood samples gave roughly 86,000.

The sequencing input was thymocytes. The rearranged segments are TRBV19 and TRBJ2-3, and possibly TRBD1, on 6 matching bases. This TCR was recovered from a boy under three years old with a congenital heart defect. Donor details come from another sample of the same person, matched by shared clones. The nucleotide sequence reads TGTGCCAGTAGTATCCTGACTTGGCCAGCCAAGGGGGGCACAGATACGCAGTATTTT. This encodes CASSILTWPAKGGTDTQYF.